This record looks at one TCR beta chain sequence and its context. In the source study's methods: It was from reference gene primer amplification that nucleated cell counts were estimated. Using immunoSEQ multiplex PCR, the repertoire was profiled, and TCRdb retains in-frame clones only, with some absent. The DNA was the basis for D and trimming; V, J and clone size are from that table. Of some 250,000 clones listed, more than 75% are singletons. This record belongs to a study of blood T cell repertoires in COVID-19. In the study overall: PBMCs, B-cell-depleted T cells, or T cells provided the cDNA or gDNA that made up the material.

V shed 2 bases and J 6 bases; nucleotides not matched to a gene: 3. There are 14 residues in the CDR3. Germline assignment: CDR1 SGHTA and CDR2 FQGNSA. What was sequenced was peripheral blood. This chain links TRBV7-2 with TRBJ2-7; 11 positions match TRBD1. The source is a woman between 25 and 40 years old who had recovered from COVID-19. The CDR3 nucleotides are TGTGCCAGCAGCTTAAGGGACAGGGGGTCCGAGCAGTACTTC. Its protein product is CASSLRDRGSEQYF.